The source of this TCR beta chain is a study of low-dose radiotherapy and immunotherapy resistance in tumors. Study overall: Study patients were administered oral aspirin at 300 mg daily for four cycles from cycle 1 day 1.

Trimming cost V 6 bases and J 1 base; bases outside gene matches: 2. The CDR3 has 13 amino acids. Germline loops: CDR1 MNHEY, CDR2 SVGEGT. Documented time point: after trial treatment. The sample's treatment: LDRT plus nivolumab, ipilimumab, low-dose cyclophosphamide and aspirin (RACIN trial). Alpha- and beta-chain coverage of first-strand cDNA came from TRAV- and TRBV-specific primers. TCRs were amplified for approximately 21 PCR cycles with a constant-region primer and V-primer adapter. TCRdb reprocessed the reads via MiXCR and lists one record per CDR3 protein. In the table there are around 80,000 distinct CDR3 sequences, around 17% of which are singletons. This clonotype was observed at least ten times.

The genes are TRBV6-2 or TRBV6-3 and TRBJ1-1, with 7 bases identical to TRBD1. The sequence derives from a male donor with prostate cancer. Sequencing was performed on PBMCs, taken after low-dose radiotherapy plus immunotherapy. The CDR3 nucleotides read TGTGCCAGCAGAGACAGGGCGAACACTGAAGCTTTCTTT. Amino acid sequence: CASRDRANTEAFF.